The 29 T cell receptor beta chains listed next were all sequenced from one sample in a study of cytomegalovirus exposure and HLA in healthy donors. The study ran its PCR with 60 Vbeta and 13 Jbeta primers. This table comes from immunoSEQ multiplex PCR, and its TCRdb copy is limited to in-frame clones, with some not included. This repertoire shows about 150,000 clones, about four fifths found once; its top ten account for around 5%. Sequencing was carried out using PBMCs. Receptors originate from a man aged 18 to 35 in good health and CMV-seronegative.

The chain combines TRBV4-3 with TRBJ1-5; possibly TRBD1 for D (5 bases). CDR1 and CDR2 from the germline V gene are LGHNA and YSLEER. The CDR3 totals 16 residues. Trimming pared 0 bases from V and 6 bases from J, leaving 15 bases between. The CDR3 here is CASSQDLKQGGQPQHF. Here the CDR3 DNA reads TGCGCCAGCAGCCAAGATCTTAAGCAGGGAGGTCAGCCCCAGCATTTT.

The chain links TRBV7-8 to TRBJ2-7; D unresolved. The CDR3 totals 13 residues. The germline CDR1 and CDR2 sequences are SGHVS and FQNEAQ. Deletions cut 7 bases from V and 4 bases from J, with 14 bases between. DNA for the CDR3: TGTGCCAGCAAATGGGCAGGTTCTTACGAGCAGTACTTC. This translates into CASKWAGSYEQYF.

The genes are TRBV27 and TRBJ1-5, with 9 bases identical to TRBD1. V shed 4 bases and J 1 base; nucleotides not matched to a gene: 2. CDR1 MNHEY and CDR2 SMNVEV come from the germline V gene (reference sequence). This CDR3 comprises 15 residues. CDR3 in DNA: TGTGCCAGCAGTTCAGGGACAGGGAGCAATCAGCCCCAGCATTTT. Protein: CASSSGTGSNQPQHF.

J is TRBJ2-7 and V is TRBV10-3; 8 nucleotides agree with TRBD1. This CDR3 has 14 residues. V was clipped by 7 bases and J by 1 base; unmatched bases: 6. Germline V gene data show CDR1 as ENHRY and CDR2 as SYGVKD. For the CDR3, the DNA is TGTGCCATCAACAGGGGGTGGGGGTCCTACGAGCAGTACTTC. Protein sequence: CAINRGWGSYEQYF.

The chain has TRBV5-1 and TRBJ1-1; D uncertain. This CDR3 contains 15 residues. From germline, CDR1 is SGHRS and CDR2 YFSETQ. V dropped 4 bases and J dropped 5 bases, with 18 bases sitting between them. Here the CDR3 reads CASSPYRGPGTEAFF. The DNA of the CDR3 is TGCGCCAGCAGCCCATACCGAGGGCCGGGGACTGAAGCTTTCTTT.

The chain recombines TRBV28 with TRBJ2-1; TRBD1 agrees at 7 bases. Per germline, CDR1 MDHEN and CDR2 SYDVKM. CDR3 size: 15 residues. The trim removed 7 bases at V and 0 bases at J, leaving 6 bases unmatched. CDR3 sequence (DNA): TGTGCCAGCAAAAACTCAGGGGGCTCCTACAATGAGCAGTTCTTC. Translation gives CASKNSGGSYNEQFF.

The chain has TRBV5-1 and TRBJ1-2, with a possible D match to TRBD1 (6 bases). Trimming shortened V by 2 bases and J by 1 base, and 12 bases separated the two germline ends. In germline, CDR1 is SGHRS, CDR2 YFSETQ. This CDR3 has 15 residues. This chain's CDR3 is CASSFGTYNNYGYTF. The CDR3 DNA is TGCGCCAGCAGCTTTGGGACATACAATAACTATGGCTACACCTTC.

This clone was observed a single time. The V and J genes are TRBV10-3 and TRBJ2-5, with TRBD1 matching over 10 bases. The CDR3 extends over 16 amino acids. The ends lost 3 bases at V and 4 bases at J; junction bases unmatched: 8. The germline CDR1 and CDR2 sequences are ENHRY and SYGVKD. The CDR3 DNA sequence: TGTGCCATCAGTGAACGACAGGGGGCGATCGGAGAGACCCAGTACTTC. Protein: CAISERQGAIGETQYF.

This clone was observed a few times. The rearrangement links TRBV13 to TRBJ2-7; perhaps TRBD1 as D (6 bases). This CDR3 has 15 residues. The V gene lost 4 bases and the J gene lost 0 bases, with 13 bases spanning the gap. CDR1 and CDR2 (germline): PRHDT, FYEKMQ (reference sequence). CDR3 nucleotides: TGTGCCAGCAGCTACCGACAGGTTGTCTCCTACGAGCAGTACTTC. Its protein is CASSYRQVVSYEQYF.

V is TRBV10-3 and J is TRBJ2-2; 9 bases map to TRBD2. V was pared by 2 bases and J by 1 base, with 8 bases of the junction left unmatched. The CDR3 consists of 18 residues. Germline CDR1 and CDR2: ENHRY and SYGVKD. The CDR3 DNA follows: TGTGCCATCAGTGAGGAGATAGCGGGAGTGCAGAACACCGGGGAGCTGTTTTTT. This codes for CAISEEIAGVQNTGELFF.

CDR3 region: CASSQELIPGLGLSNIQYF. The CDR3 DNA follows: TGCGCCAGCAGCCAAGAACTGATTCCGGGACTAGGGTTATCGAACATTCAGTACTTC. The chain carries TRBV4-3 and TRBJ2-4, with 8 bases aligning to TRBD2. The CDR3 consists of 19 residues. J lost 7 bases, V lost 0 bases, and 17 bases had no gene match. Germline CDR1 and CDR2: LGHNA and YSLEER.

The CDR3 is CASRGSGGGGQPQHF. The CDR3 nucleotides read TGTGCCAGCCGGGGCTCCGGGGGAGGAGGTCAGCCCCAGCATTTT. This chain joins TRBV27 and TRBJ1-5; TRBD1 is a possible D gene (5 bases). The CDR3 has 15 amino acids. V was shortened by 8 bases and J by 6 bases, with 20 bases between the two germline ends. The germline gives CDR1 MNHEY, CDR2 SMNVEV (reference sequence).

The CDR3 DNA follows: TGTGCCAGCAGCGTAACCAGCGGGAACAATGAGCAGTTCTTC. Translated, it gives CASSVTSGNNEQFF. The chain joins TRBV9 to TRBJ2-1; 7 bases agree with TRBD2. Looked up from germline, CDR1 is SGDLS and CDR2 is YYNGEE. V shed 1 base and J 5 bases; nucleotides not matched to a gene: 3. This CDR3 is built from 14 residues.

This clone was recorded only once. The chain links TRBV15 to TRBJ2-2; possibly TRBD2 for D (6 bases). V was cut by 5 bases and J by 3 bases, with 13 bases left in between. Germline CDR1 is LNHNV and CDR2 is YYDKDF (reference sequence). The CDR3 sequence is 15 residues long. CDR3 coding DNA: TGTGCCACCAGCCCCAAGAGGGAGGACACCGGGGAGCTGTTTTTT. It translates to CATSPKREDTGELFF.

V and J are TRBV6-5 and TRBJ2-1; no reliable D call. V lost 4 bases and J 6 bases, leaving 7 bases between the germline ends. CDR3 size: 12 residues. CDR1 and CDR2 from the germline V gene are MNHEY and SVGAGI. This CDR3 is CASSSTVNEQFF. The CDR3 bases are TGTGCCAGCAGTTCTACAGTCAATGAGCAGTTCTTC.

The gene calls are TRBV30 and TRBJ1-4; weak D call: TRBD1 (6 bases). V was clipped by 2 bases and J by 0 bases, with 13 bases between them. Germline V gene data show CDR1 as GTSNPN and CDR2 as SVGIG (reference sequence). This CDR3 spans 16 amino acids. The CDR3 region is CAWSTGQSTTNEKLFF. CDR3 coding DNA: TGTGCCTGGAGTACGGGACAATCAACAACTAATGAAAAACTGTTTTTT.

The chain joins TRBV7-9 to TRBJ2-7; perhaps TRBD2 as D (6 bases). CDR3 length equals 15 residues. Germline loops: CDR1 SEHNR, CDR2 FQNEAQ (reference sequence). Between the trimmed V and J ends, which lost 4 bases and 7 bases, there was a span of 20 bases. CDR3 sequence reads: CASSSGLATMGEQYF. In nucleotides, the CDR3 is TGTGCCAGCAGCTCGGGACTCGCTACTATGGGGGAGCAGTACTTC.

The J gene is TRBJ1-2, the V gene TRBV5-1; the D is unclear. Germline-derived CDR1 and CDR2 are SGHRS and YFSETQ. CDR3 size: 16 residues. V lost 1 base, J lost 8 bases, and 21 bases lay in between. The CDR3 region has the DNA TGCGCCAGCAGCTTGAAGGAGGTTGAGGGCCTGGCGGGCTACACCTTC. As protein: CASSLKEVEGLAGYTF.

CDR3 sequence (DNA): TGTGCCAGCAGCAAACTAGCGGGAGCTTACGAGCAGTACTTC. Translation: CASSKLAGAYEQYF. This sequence joins TRBV7-2 and TRBJ2-7; 11 bases map to TRBD2. Per germline, CDR1 SGHTA and CDR2 FQGNSA. CDR3 length equals 14 residues. J lost 4 bases, V lost 5 bases, and 4 bases had no gene match. The complete variable domain, with remaining parts taken from reference TRBV7-2 and TRBJ2-7, reads GAGVSQSPSNKVTEKGKDVELRCDPISGHTALYWYRQSLGQGLEFLIYFQGNSAPDKSGLPSDRFSAERTGGSVSTLTIQRTQQEDSAVYLCASSKLAGAYEQYFGPGTRLTVT.

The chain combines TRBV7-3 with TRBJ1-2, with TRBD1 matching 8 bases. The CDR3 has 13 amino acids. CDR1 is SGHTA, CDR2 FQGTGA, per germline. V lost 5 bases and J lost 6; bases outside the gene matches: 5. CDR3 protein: CASSLGQGHGYTF. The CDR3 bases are TGTGCCAGCAGCCTCGGACAGGGCCATGGCTACACCTTC.

CDR3 nucleotide sequence: TGTGCCTCAGCGAGTGGGTTACTAGCCAAAAACATTCAGTACTTC. It encodes CASASGLLAKNIQYF. The chain carries TRBV2 and TRBJ2-4; D not certain. This CDR3 region has 15 residues. Germline CDR1 and CDR2: SNHLY and FYNNEI. Trimming stripped 11 bases from V and 0 bases from J, with 17 bases between.

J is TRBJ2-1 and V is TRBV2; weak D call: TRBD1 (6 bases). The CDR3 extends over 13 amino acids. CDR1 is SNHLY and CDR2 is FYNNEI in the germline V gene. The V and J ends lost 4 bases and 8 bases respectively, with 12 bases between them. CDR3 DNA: TGTGCCAGCAGTGCAGGGAAGGGGGATGAGCAGTTCTTC. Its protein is CASSAGKGDEQFF.

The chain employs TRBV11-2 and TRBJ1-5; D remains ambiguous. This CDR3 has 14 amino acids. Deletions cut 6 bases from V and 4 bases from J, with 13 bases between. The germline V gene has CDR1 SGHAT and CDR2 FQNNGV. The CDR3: CASSISGGNQPQHF. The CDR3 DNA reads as TGTGCCAGCAGTATATCGGGAGGGAATCAGCCCCAGCATTTT. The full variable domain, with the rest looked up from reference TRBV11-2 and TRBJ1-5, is EAGVAQSPRYKIIEKRQSVAFWCNPISGHATLYWYQQILGQGPKLLIQFQNNGVVDDSQLPKDRFSAERLKGVDSTLKIQPAKLEDSAVYLCASSISGGNQPQHFGDGTRLSIL.

Here the CDR3 reads CASSVGGSARNEQFF. The CDR3 DNA is TGTGCCAGCAGCGTAGGCGGGTCTGCGAGAAATGAGCAGTTCTTC. The rearrangement links TRBV9 to TRBJ2-1; possibly TRBD2 for D (5 bases). Per germline, CDR1 SGDLS and CDR2 YYNGEE. CDR3 length: 15 amino acids. V shed 0 bases and J shed 7 bases, with 14 bases lying between them. Full variable domain (outside the CDR3, taken from reference TRBV9 and TRBJ2-1): DSGVTQTPKHLITATGQRVTLRCSPRSGDLSVYWYQQSLDQGLQFLIQYYNGEERAKGNILERFSAQQFPDLHSELNLSSLELGDSALYFCASSVGGSARNEQFFGPGTRLTVL.

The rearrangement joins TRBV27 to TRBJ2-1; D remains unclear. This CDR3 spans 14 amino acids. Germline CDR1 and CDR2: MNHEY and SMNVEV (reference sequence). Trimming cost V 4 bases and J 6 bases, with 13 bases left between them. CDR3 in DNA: TGTGCCAGCAGTTATGCAGGTTTATTCAATGAGCAGTTCTTC. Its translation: CASSYAGLFNEQFF.

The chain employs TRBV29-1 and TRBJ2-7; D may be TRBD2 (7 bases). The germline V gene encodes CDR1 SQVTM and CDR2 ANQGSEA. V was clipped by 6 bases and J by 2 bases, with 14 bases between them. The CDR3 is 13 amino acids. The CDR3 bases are TGCAGCGTGGGGGAGGGGGGAGCCTACGAGCAGTACTTC. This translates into CSVGEGGAYEQYF.

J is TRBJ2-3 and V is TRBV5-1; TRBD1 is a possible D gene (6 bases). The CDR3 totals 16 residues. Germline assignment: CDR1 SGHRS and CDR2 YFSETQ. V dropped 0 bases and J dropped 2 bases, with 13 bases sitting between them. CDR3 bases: TGCGCCAGCAGCTTGGGCGCCAGGGGTGACACAGATACGCAGTATTTT. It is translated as CASSLGARGDTDTQYF.

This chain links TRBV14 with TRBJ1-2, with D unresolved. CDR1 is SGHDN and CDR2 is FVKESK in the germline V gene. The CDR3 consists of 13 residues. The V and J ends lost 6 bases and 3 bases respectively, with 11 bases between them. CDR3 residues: CASRLSGDYGYTF. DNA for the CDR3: TGTGCCAGCAGACTCTCGGGAGACTATGGCTACACCTTC.

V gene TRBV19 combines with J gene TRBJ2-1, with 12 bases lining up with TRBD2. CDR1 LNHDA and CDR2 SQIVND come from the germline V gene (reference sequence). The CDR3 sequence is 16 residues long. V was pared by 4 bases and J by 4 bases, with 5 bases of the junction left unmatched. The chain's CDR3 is CASSTAGTSGYNEQFF. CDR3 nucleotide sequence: TGTGCCAGTAGTACAGCCGGGACTAGCGGGTACAATGAGCAGTTCTTC.